This T cell receptor beta chain originates from a study of cytomegalovirus exposure and HLA in healthy donors. Researchers ran the PCR with 60 Vbeta and 13 Jbeta primers. Sequencing was performed with immunoSEQ multiplex PCR; in TCRdb, only in-frame clones are kept and a portion is missing. The sample yields under 200,000 clones, about 80% seen once. Sequenced sample: PBMCs. This receptor was obtained from a man younger than 45 in good health and CMV-seronegative.

The CDR3 reads CASSIGLAGGGEQYF. CDR3 nucleotides: TGTGCCAGTAGTATCGGGCTAGCGGGAGGTGGCGAGCAGTACTTC. The V call is TRBV19, the J call TRBJ2-7, with 11 nucleotides matching TRBD2. The CDR3 runs 15 residues. Germline V gene sequence: CDR1 LNHDA, CDR2 SQIVND (reference sequence). The V segment lost 3 bases and the J segment 6 bases; nucleotides outside the gene matches: 7.